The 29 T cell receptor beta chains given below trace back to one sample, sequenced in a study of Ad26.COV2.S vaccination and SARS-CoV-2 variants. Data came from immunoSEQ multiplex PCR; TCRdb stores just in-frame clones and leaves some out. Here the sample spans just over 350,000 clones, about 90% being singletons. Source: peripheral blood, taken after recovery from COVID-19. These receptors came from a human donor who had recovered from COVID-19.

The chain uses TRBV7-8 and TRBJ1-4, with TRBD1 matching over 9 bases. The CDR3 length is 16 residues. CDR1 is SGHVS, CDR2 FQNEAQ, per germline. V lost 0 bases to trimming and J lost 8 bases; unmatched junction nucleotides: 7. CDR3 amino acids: CASSLAYRGRTEKLFF. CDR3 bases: TGTGCCAGCAGCTTAGCCTACAGGGGGCGAACCGAAAAACTGTTTTTT.

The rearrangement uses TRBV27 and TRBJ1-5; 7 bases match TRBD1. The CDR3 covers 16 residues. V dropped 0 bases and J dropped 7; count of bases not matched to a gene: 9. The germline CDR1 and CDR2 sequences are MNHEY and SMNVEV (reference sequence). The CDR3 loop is CASSLSIRQGEQPQHF. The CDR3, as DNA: TGTGCCAGCAGTTTATCGATTCGCCAGGGGGAACAGCCCCAGCATTTT.

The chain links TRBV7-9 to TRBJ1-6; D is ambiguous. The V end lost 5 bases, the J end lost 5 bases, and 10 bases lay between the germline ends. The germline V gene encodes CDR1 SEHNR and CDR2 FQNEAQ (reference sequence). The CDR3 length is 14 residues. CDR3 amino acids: CASSRGGNNSPLHF. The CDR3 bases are TGTGCCAGCAGCAGAGGAGGTAATAATTCACCCCTCCACTTT.

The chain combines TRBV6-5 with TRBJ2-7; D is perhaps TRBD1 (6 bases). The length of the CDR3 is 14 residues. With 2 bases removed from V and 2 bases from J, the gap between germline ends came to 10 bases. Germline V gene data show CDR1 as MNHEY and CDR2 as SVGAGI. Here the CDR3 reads CASSYGQYTYEQYF. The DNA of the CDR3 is TGTGCCAGCAGTTACGGACAGTACACCTACGAGCAGTACTTC.

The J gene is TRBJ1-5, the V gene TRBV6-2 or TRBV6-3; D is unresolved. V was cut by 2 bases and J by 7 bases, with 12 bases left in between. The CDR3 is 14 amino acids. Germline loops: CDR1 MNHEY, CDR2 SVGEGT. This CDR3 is CASSYGGNWQPQHF. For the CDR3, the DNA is TGTGCCAGCAGTTACGGCGGCAATTGGCAGCCCCAGCATTTT.

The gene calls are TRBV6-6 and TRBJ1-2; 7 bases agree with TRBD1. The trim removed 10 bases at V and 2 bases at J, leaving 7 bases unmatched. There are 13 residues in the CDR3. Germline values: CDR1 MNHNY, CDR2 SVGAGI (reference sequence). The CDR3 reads CATRTGINYGYTF. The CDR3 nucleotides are TGTGCCACTAGGACAGGAATCAACTATGGCTACACCTTC.

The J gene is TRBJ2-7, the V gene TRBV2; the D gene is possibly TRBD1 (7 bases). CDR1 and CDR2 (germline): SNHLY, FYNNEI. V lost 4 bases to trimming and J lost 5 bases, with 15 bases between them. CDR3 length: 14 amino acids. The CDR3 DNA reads TGTGCCAGCAGTGGGGGACAGCGGGCTGACGAGCAGTACTTC. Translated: CASSGGQRADEQYF.

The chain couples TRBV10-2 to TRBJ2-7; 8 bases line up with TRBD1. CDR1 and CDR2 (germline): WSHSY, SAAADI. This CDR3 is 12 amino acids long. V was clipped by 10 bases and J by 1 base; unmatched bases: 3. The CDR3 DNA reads TGCGCCACCCGGACAGGGTCCTACGAGCAGTACTTC. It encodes CATRTGSYEQYF.

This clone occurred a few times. The CDR3 DNA reads as TGCGCCAGCAGCCAAGATCGGGAAGCGATCTACGAGCAGTACTTC. It specifies CASSQDREAIYEQYF. This sequence joins TRBV4-1 and TRBJ2-7; tentatively, D is TRBD2 (5 bases). Trimming removed 0 bases at V and 3 bases at J, with 12 bases between. The CDR3 loop spans 15 amino acids. CDR1 and CDR2 (germline): MGHRA, YSYEKL.

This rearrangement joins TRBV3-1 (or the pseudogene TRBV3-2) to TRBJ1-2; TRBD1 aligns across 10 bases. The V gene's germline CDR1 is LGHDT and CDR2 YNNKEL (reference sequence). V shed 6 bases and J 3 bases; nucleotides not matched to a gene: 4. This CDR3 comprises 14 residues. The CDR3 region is CASRLGQGDYGYTF. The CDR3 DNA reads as TGTGCCAGCAGGCTCGGACAGGGGGACTATGGCTACACCTTC.

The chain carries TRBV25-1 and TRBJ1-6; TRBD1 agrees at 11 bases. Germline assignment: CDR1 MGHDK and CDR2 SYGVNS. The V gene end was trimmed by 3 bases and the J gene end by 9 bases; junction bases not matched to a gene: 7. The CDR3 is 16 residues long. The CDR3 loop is CASSDLSGTGGSPLHF. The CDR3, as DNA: TGTGCCAGCAGTGACCTTTCCGGGACAGGGGGTTCACCCCTCCACTTT. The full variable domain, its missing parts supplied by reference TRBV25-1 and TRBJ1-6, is EADIYQTPRYLVIGTGKKITLECSQTMGHDKMYWYQQDPGMELHLIHYSYGVNSTEKGDLSSESTVSRIRTEHFPLTLESARPSHTSQYLCASSDLSGTGGSPLHFGNGTRLTVT.

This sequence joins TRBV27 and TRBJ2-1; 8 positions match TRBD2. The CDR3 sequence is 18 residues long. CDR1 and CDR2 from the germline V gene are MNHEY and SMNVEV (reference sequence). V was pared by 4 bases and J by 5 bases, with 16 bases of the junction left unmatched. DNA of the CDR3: TGTGCCAGCAGTTCCCTATCGACCGGGACTAGTACCCACAATGAGCAGTTCTTC. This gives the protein CASSSLSTGTSTHNEQFF.

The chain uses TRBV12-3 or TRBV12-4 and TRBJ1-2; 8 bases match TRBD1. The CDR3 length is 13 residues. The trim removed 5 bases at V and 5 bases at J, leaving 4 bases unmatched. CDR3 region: CASSPTGEYGYTF. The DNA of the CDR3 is TGTGCCAGCAGTCCGACAGGGGAATATGGCTACACCTTC.

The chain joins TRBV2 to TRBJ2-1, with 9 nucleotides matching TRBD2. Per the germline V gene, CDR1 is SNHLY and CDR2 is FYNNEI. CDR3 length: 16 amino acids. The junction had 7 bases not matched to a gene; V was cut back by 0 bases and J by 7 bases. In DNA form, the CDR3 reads TGTGCCAGCAGTGAAGCCCAGAGCGGGGGGACTAATGAGCAGTTCTTC. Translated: CASSEAQSGGTNEQFF.

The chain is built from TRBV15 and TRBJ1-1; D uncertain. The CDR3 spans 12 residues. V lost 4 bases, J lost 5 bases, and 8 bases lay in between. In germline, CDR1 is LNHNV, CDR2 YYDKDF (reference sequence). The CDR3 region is CATSMGRTEAFF. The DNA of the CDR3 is TGTGCCACCAGCATGGGAAGGACTGAAGCTTTCTTT.

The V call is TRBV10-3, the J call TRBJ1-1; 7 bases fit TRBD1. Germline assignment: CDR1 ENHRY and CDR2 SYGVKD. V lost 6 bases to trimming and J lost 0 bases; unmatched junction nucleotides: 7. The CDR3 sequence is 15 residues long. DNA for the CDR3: TGTGCCATCAGGACAGGGACAAATATGAACACTGAAGCTTTCTTT. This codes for CAIRTGTNMNTEAFF.

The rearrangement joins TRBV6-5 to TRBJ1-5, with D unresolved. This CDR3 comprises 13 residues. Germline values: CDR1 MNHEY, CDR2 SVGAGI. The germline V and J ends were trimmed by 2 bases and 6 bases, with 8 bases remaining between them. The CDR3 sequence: CASSYKGGQPQHF. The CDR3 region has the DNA TGTGCCAGCAGTTACAAGGGAGGTCAGCCCCAGCATTTT.

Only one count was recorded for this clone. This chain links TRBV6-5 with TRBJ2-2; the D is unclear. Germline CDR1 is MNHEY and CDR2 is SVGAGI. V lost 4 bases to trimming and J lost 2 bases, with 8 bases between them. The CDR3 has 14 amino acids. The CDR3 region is CASSLTHNTGELFF. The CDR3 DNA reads TGTGCCAGCAGTTTGACTCACAACACCGGGGAGCTGTTTTTT.

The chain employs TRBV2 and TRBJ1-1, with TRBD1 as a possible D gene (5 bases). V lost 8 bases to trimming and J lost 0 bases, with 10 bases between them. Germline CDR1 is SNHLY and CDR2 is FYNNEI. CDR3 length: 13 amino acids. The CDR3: CASLGTLNTEAFF. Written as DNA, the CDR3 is TGTGCCAGCCTTGGGACCTTGAACACTGAAGCTTTCTTT.

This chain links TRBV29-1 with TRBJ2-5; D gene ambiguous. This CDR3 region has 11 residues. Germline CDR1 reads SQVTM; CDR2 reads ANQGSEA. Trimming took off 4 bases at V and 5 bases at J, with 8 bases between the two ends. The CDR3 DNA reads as TGCAGCGTTGTTCGGTCGGAGACCCAGTACTTC. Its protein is CSVVRSETQYF.

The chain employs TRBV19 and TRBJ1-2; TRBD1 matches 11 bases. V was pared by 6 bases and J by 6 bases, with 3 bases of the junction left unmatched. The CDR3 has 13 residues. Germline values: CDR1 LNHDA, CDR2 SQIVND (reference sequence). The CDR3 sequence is CASRPDRGHGYTF. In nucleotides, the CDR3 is TGTGCCAGTAGACCGGACAGGGGGCATGGCTACACCTTC. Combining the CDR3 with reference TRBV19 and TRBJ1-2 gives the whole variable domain DGGITQSPKYLFRKEGQNVTLSCEQNLNHDAMYWYRQDPGQGLRLIYYSQIVNDFQKGDIAEGYSVSREKKESFPLTVTSAQKNPTAFYLCASRPDRGHGYTFGSGTRLTVV.

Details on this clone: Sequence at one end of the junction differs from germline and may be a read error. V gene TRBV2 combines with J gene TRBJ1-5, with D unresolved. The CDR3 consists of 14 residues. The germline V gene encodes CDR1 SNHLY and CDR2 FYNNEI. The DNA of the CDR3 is TGTGCCAGCAGCGAAGCGGGGATTTATCAGCCCCAGCATTTT. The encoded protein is CASSEAGIYQPQHF.

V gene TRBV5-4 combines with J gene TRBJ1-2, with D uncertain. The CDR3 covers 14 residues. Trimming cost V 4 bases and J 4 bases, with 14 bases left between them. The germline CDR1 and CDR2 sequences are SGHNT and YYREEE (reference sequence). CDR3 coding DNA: TGTGCCAGCAGCCAGGCCGGCGGGCCCTATGGCTACACCTTC. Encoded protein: CASSQAGGPYGYTF.

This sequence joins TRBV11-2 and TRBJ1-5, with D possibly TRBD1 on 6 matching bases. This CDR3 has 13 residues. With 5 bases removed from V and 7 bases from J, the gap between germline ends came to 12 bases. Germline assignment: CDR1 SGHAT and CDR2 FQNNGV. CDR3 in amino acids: CASSVSGQQPQHF. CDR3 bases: TGTGCCAGCAGCGTCAGTGGACAGCAGCCCCAGCATTTT.

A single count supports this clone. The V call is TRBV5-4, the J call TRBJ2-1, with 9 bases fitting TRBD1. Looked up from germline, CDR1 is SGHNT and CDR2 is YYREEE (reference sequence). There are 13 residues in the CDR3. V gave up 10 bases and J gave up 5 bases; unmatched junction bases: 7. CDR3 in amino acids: CASSGQGHNEQFF. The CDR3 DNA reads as TGTGCCTCTTCGGGACAGGGTCACAATGAGCAGTTCTTC.

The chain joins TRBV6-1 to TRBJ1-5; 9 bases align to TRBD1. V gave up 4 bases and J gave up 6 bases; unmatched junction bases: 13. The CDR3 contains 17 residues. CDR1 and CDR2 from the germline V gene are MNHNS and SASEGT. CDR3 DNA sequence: TGTGCCAGCAGTGTGGCACAGGGGGCGTTAGCCGGTCAGCCCCAGCATTTT. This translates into CASSVAQGALAGQPQHF.

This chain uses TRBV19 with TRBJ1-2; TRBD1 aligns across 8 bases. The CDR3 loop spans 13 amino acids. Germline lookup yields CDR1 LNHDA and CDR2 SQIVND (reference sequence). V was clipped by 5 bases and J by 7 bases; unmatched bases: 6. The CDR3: CASSPTGDSGYTF. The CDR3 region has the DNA TGTGCCAGTAGTCCGACAGGGGATAGTGGCTACACCTTC.

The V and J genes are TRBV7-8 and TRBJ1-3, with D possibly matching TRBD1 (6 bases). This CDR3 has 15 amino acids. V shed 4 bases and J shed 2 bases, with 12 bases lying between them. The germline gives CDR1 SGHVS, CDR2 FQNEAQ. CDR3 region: CASSSLTGTGNTIYF. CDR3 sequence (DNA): TGTGCCAGCAGCTCCCTTACAGGGACTGGAAACACCATATATTTT.

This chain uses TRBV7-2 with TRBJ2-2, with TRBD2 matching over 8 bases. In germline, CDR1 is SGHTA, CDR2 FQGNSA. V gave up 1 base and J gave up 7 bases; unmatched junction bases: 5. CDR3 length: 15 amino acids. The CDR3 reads CASSLEAGVGGELFF. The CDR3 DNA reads TGTGCCAGCAGCTTAGAAGCGGGGGTTGGCGGGGAGCTGTTTTTT.